This record looks at one T cell receptor beta chain sequence and its context. This sample is drawn from a study of blood T cell repertoires in COVID-19. Study-wide context: PBMCs, B-cell-depleted T cells, or T cells provided the cDNA or gDNA that made up the material.

The CDR3 is 14 amino acids. The V and J ends lost 3 bases and 8 bases respectively, with 13 bases between them. Germline CDR1 and CDR2: MDHEN and SYDVKM. Method: immunoSEQ multiplex PCR; TCRdb's copy keeps in-frame clones and lacks some. Counted here are over 35,000 clones, 80% to 90% occurring once; the ten biggest clones make up around 32%. The clonotype comes from a woman of 80 years or more with COVID-19, enrolled during active disease. This chain joins TRBV28 and TRBJ1-4, with a weak D call TRBD1 (6 bases). The sample consisted of peripheral blood. The CDR3 region is CASSFAGAVEKLFF. In nucleotides, the CDR3 is TGTGCCAGCAGTTTTGCAGGGGCGGTGGAAAAACTGTTTTTT.